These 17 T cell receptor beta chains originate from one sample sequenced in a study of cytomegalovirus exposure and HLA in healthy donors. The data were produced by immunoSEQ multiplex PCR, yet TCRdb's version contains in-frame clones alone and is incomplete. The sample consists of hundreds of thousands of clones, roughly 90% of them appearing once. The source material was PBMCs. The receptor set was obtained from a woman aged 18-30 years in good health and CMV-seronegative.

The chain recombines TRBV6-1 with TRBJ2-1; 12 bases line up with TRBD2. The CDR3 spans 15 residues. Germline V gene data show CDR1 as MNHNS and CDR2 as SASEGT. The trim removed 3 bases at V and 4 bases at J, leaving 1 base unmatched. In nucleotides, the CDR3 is TGTGCCAGCAGTGATCTAGCGGGGGGGTACAATGAGCAGTTCTTC. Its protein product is CASSDLAGGYNEQFF.

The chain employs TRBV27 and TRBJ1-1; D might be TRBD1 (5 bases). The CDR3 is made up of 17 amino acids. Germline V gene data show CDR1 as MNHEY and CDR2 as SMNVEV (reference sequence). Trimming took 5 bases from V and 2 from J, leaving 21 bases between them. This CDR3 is CASSPSPRQPINTEAFF. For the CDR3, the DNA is TGTGCCAGCAGTCCCAGCCCTAGACAGCCGATTAACACTGAAGCTTTCTTT.

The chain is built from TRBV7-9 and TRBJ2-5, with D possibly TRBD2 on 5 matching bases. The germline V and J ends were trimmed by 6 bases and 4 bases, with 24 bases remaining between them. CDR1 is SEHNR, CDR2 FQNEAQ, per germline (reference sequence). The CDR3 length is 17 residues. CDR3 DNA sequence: TGTGCCAGCAGACCGTCTCGCGGGCGGGCTGATTTAGAGACCCAGTACTTC. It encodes CASRPSRGRADLETQYF.

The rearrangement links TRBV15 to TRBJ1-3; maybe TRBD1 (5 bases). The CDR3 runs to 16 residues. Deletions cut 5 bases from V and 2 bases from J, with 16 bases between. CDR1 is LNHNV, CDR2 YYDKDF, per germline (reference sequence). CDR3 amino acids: CATSFPKGLAGNTIYF. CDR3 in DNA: TGTGCCACCAGCTTCCCAAAGGGGTTGGCTGGAAACACCATATATTTT.

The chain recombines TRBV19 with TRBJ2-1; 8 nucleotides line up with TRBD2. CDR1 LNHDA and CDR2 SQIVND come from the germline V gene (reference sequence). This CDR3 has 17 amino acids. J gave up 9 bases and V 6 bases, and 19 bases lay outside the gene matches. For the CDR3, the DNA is TGTGCCAGTAGCCCCCCGGTATACAAGCGGGAGAAGGTTGAGCAGTTCTTC. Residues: CASSPPVYKREKVEQFF.

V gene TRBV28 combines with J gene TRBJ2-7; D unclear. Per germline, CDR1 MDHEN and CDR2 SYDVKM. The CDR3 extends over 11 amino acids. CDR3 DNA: TGTGCGGTATCTCTATCCTACGAGCAGTACTTC. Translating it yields CAVSLSYEQYF.

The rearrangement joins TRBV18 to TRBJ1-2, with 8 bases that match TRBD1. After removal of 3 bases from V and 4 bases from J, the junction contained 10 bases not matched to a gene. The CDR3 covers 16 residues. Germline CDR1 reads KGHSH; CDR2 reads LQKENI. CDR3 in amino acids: CASSPDWTGSSYGYTF. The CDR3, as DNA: TGTGCCAGCTCACCCGATTGGACAGGGTCTAGCTATGGCTACACCTTC. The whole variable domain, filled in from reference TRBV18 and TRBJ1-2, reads NAGVMQNPRHLVRRRGQEARLRCSPMKGHSHVYWYRQLPEEGLKFMVYLQKENIIDESGMPKERFSAEFPKEGPSILRIQQVVRGDSAAYFCASSPDWTGSSYGYTFGSGTRLTVV.

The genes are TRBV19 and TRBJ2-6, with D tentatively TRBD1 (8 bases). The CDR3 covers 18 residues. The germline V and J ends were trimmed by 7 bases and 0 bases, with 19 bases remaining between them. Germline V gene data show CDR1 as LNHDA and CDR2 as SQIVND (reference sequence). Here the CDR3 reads CASTGGGTGPSGANVLTF. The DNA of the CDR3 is TGTGCCAGTACGGGGGGTGGGACAGGACCCTCTGGGGCCAACGTCCTGACTTTC.

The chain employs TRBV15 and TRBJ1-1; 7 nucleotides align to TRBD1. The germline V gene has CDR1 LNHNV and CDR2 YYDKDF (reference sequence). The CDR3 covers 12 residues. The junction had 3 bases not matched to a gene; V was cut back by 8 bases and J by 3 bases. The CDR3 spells CATGTAYTEAFF. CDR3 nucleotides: TGTGCCACCGGGACAGCTTACACTGAAGCTTTCTTT.

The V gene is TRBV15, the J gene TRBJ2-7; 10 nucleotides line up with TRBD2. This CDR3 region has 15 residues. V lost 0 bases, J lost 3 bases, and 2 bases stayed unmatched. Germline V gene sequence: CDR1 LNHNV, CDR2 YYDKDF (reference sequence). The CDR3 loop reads CATSRESGGGYEQYF. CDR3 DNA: TGTGCCACCAGCAGAGAAAGCGGGGGGGGCTACGAGCAGTACTTC.

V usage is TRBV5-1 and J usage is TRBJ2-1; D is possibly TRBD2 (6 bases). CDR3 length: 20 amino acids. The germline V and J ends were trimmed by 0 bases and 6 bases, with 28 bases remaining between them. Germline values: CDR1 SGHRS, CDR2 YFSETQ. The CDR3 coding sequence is TGCGCCAGCAGCTTGGTGTCTGTGTCCGGCATGCGGGGCCGGATCAATGAGCAGTTCTTC. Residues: CASSLVSVSGMRGRINEQFF.

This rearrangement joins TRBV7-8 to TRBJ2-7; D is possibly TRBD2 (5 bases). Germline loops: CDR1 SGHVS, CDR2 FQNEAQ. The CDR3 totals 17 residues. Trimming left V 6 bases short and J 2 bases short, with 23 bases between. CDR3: CASSSRVVGNPTYEQYF. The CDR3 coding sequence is TGTGCCAGCAGTTCTAGGGTGGTCGGGAATCCTACCTACGAGCAGTACTTC.

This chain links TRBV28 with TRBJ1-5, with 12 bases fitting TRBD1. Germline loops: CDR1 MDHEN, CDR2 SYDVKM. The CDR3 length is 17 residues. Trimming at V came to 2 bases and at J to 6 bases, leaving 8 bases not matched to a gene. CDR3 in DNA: TGTGCCAGCAGTTTAAGGGGACAGGGGGCGCATGGTCAGCCCCAGCATTTT. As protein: CASSLRGQGAHGQPQHF. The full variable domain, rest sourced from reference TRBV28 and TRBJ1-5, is DVKVTQSSRYLVKRTGEKVFLECVQDMDHENMFWYRQDPGLGLRLIYFSYDVKMKEKGDIPEGYSVSREKKERFSLILESASTNQTSMYLCASSLRGQGAHGQPQHFGDGTRLSIL.

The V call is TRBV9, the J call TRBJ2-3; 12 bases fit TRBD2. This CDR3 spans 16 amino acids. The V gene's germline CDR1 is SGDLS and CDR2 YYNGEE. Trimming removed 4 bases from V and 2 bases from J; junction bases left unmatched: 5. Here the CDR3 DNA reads TGTGCCAGCAGCTTAGGACTAGCGGGAATCACAGATACGCAGTATTTT. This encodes CASSLGLAGITDTQYF.

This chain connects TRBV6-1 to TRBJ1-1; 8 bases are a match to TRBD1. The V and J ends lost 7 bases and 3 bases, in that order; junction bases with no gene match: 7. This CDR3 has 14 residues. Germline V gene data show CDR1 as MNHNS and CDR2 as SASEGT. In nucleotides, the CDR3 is TGTGCCAGCAATCCGGACAGGGCGTACACTGAAGCTTTCTTT. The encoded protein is CASNPDRAYTEAFF.

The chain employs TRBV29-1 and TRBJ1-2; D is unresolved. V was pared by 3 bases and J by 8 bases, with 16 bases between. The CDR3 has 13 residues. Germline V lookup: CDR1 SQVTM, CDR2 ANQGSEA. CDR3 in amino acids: CSVDPATPVGYTF. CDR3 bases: TGCAGCGTTGACCCGGCGACTCCGGTAGGCTACACCTTC. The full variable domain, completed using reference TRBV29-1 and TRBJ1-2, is SAVISQKPSRDICQRGTSLTIQCQVDSQVTMMFWYRQQPGQSLTLIATANQGSEATYESGFVIDKFPISRPNLTFSTLTVSNMSPEDSSIYLCSVDPATPVGYTFGSGTRLTVV.

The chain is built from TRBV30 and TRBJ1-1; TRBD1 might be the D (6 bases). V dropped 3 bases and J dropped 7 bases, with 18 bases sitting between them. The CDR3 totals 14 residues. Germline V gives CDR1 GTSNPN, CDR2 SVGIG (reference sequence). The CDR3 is CAWSAGTYPYEAFF. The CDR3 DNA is TGTGCCTGGAGCGCAGGGACATATCCCTATGAAGCTTTCTTT.